The clone carrying this T cell receptor (beta chain) came up a few times. Regarding time point: after trial treatment. As for treatment: LDRT plus nivolumab, ipilimumab, low-dose cyclophosphamide and aspirin (RACIN trial). Nivolumab, ipilimumab, aspirin, low-dose cyclophosphamide and low-dose radiotherapy were given to donors. Each patient who was eligible had an advanced solid tumor with no tumor-infiltrating lymphocytes. TRAV- and TRBV-specific primers, spanning alpha and beta chains, primed first-strand cDNA. The authors ran around 18 PCR cycles to amplify TCRs with a constant-region primer and V-primer adapter. TCRdb reanalysed the reads using MiXCR and keeps one entry per CDR3 protein. Of 80,000 or so distinct CDR3 sequences listed, 17% were seen once; the top ten hold approximately 1.5%. After removal of 1 base from V and 2 bases from J, the junction contained 5 bases not matched to a gene. The V gene's germline CDR1 is GTSNPN and CDR2 SVGIG (reference sequence). The CDR3 length is 17 residues.

This record comes from a study of low-dose radiotherapy and immunotherapy resistance in tumors. Study-wide context: With fractions of 0.5 Gy given every 2 weeks, Cohort 1 accumulated a total of 6.5 Gy. Intravenous ipilimumab 1 mg/kg every six weeks was given with nivolumab 240 mg every two weeks.

The receptor was isolated from a male donor with prostate cancer. Specimen: PBMCs, collected after low-dose radiotherapy plus immunotherapy. The V gene is TRBV30, the J gene TRBJ1-4; the match to TRBD1 covers 12 bases. Written as DNA, the CDR3 is TGTGCCTGGAGTGCCCGGGACAGGGGGCTGACTAATGAAAAACTGTTTTTT. Encoded protein: CAWSARDRGLTNEKLFF.